This T cell receptor (beta chain) was retrieved from a study of CD8 T cells in ankylosing spondylitis. Study outcomes and limitations: Several of the motif variants were reported before in synovial fluid and blood from reactive arthritis. Within matched ankylosing spondylitis synovial fluid, disease-linked clones were reportedly significantly enriched. Seven to nine highly homologous variants formed a TCR beta motif that appeared characteristic of ankylosing spondylitis blood.

The germline gives CDR1 SGHRS, CDR2 YFSETQ. The V end was cut by 1 base, the J end by 0 bases, with 16 bases between. This CDR3 contains 17 residues. Quantitative 5'-RACE with molecular barcodes generated TCR beta libraries. A single record per CDR3 protein comes from TCRdb applying MiXCR to the 5' RACE reads. The profile shows about 160,000 distinct CDR3 sequences, approximately 9% of them singletons. This clonotype was recorded at least ten times. What it binds is unknown. The receptor comes from a female donor with ankylosing spondylitis or in good health (not recorded which). The specimen was blood, either unsorted or a sorted T cell fraction (not recorded which). The chain is built from TRBV5-1 and TRBJ1-1; D may be TRBD1 (5 bases). The CDR3 region is CASSLYSSRGVNTEAFF. The CDR3 DNA is TGCGCCAGCAGCTTGTACTCCTCCCGGGGCGTGAACACTGAAGCTTTCTTT.